The 23 T cell receptor beta chains reported below all come from one sample, sequenced in a study of control samples from healthy donors and cancer patients. Libraries were prepared by immunoSEQ multiplex PCR; TCRdb keeps only in-frame clonotypes and omits some of them. The sample has 55,000 to 90,000 clones; roughly 84% are singletons. Input material: blood. These receptor sequences come from a man aged 45 to 65 in good health.

The J gene is TRBJ2-7, the V gene TRBV6-2 or TRBV6-3; 12 bases are shared with TRBD2. Germline CDR1 MNHEY, CDR2 SVGEGT. V trimming: 4 bases; J trimming: 0 bases; junction bases outside the gene matches: 13. The CDR3 is 19 residues long. The CDR3 DNA is TGTGCCAGCAGTTCCTTCATCACTAGCGGGGGGTCGAGCTCCTACGAGCAGTACTTC. Translating it yields CASSSFITSGGSSSYEQYF.

This clone came up once. This rearrangement joins TRBV9 to TRBJ2-7; D is uncertain. The CDR3 loop spans 14 amino acids. Trimming left V 0 bases short and J 3 bases short, with 10 bases between. Germline assignment: CDR1 SGDLS and CDR2 YYNGEE. CDR3: CASSVADPGYEQYF. The CDR3 nucleotides are TGTGCCAGCAGCGTAGCCGACCCCGGCTACGAGCAGTACTTC.

The chain is built from TRBV6-2 or TRBV6-3 and TRBJ1-4; tentative D call: TRBD1 (5 bases). This CDR3 comprises 15 residues. Germline V CDR1 and CDR2: MNHEY, SVGEGT. Deletions cut 2 bases from V and 0 bases from J, with 7 bases between. The CDR3 region is CASSYDRATNEKLFF. As DNA, the CDR3 is TGTGCCAGCAGTTACGACAGAGCAACTAATGAAAAACTGTTTTTT.

This chain's CDR3 is CAAPSGSGNTIYF. CDR3 bases: TGCGCCGCCCCTTCAGGGTCTGGAAACACCATATATTTT. The V and J genes are TRBV10-2 and TRBJ1-3; D is possibly TRBD1 (5 bases). This CDR3 has 13 residues. Germline V lookup: CDR1 WSHSY, CDR2 SAAADI. Between the trimmed V and J ends, which lost 11 bases and 1 base, there was a span of 12 bases.

V gene TRBV11-2 combines with J gene TRBJ2-7; D might be TRBD1 or TRBD2, each matching 6 bases. Germline lookup yields CDR1 SGHAT and CDR2 FQNNGV. Trimming cost V 0 bases and J 3 bases, with 12 bases left between them. The CDR3 loop spans 15 amino acids. The CDR3 region is CASSLEGGGHYEQYF. In DNA, the CDR3 is TGTGCCAGCAGCTTAGAGGGGGGCGGACACTACGAGCAGTACTTC.

This clone occurred a few times. The CDR3, as DNA: TGTGCCAGCAGCCAAGATGACAGGACCAACTATGGCTACACCTTC. It encodes CASSQDDRTNYGYTF. The V gene is TRBV4-2, the J gene TRBJ1-2, with D perhaps matching TRBD1 (6 bases). CDR1 is LGHNA, CDR2 YNFKEQ, per germline. The CDR3 spans 15 residues. V shed 0 bases and J shed 2 bases, with 10 bases lying between them.

This clone was counted a few times. For the CDR3, the DNA is TGCAGCGCCCGTCTTACACTCACTAACAATGAGCAGTTCTTC. Protein sequence: CSARLTLTNNEQFF. J is TRBJ2-1 and V is TRBV29-1; D unresolved. This CDR3 has 14 residues. Germline lookup yields CDR1 SQVTM and CDR2 ANQGSEA. Trimming removed 7 bases from V and 5 bases from J, with 18 bases in between.

The rearrangement uses TRBV5-5 and TRBJ2-5, with 8 bases lining up with TRBD2. The germline V gene has CDR1 SGHKS and CDR2 YYEKEE (reference sequence). V gave up 1 base and J gave up 5 bases; unmatched junction bases: 13. The length of the CDR3 is 17 residues. The CDR3 sequence: CASSLSASGFLRETQYF. DNA of the CDR3: TGTGCCAGCAGCTTGAGCGCTAGCGGGTTCCTGAGGGAGACCCAGTACTTC.

The chain is built from TRBV28 and TRBJ2-4, with 7 positions matching TRBD1. CDR3 length: 15 amino acids. CDR1 and CDR2 (germline): MDHEN, SYDVKM. Trimming at V came to 5 bases and at J to 3 bases, leaving 7 bases not matched to a gene. CDR3 protein: CASSVQGLDKNIQYF. As DNA, the CDR3 is TGTGCCAGCAGTGTACAGGGGTTGGACAAAAACATTCAGTACTTC.

This clone has just one count. The chain links TRBV9 to TRBJ2-1; D is possibly TRBD2 (5 bases). Germline V gives CDR1 SGDLS, CDR2 YYNGEE. The CDR3 runs 14 residues. V was cut by 4 bases and J by 8 bases, with 16 bases left in between. Here the CDR3 DNA reads TGTGCCAGCAGCCCGACCGGGGTCGCCGATGAGCAGTTCTTC. The encoded protein is CASSPTGVADEQFF.

The chain is built from TRBV6-4 and TRBJ2-1, with TRBD2 matching over 14 bases. The CDR3 totals 14 residues. The ends lost 4 bases at V and 7 bases at J; junction bases unmatched: 0. Germline lookup yields CDR1 MRHNA and CDR2 SNTAGT. In nucleotides, the CDR3 is TGTGCCAGCAGTGGACTAGCGGGGGGGAATGAGCAGTTCTTC. This gives the protein CASSGLAGGNEQFF.

This chain uses TRBV24-1 with TRBJ2-1; 10 nucleotides align to TRBD2. Germline trimming cut 3 bases from V and 7 bases from J; bases unmatched to any gene: 11. CDR1 is KGHDR, CDR2 SFDVKD, per germline. CDR3 length equals 17 residues. CDR3 nucleotides: TGTGCCACCAGTGATCTGCCGTCTAGCGGGAGTGGAAATGAGCAGTTCTTC. Translated, it gives CATSDLPSSGSGNEQFF.

The chain carries TRBV15 and TRBJ1-2, with D perhaps matching TRBD1 (5 bases). Germline V gene lookup returns CDR1 LNHNV and CDR2 YYDKDF (reference sequence). Trimming took off 0 bases at V and 8 bases at J, with 16 bases between the two ends. This CDR3 comprises 15 residues. The CDR3 loop reads CATSRDLFQGGGYTF. In DNA, the CDR3 is TGTGCCACCAGCAGAGATCTGTTCCAGGGCGGCGGCTACACCTTC.

The DNA of the CDR3 is TGTGCCAGCAGCCTCAGGGTGGGTGTCACTGAAGCTTTCTTT. Its protein product is CASSLRVGVTEAFF. The chain couples TRBV3-1 (or the pseudogene TRBV3-2) to TRBJ1-1, with D tentatively TRBD1 (5 bases). V lost 4 bases and J 4 bases, leaving 13 bases between the germline ends. The CDR3 has 14 amino acids. Germline CDR1 is LGHDT and CDR2 is YNNKEL (reference sequence).

This clone has just one count. This sequence joins TRBV19 and TRBJ2-7; unclear D gene. The CDR3 extends over 13 amino acids. Germline values: CDR1 LNHDA, CDR2 SQIVND (reference sequence). V gave up 1 base and J gave up 3 bases, with 7 bases separating them. The CDR3 reads CASSIGSDYEQYF. In DNA form, the CDR3 reads TGTGCCAGTAGTATAGGATCTGACTACGAGCAGTACTTC.

The V gene is TRBV19, the J gene TRBJ1-6; no clear D. This CDR3 comprises 14 residues. V shed 6 bases and J shed 6 bases, with 12 bases lying between them. Germline V CDR1 and CDR2: LNHDA, SQIVND (reference sequence). Here the CDR3 DNA reads TGTGCCAGTAGCCCTGCGCGTGGTAATTCACCCCTCCACTTT. This codes for CASSPARGNSPLHF. Full variable domain (missing parts from reference TRBV19 and TRBJ1-6): DGGITQSPKYLFRKEGQNVTLSCEQNLNHDAMYWYRQDPGQGLRLIYYSQIVNDFQKGDIAEGYSVSREKKESFPLTVTSAQKNPTAFYLCASSPARGNSPLHFGNGTRLTVT.

The chain combines TRBV27 with TRBJ2-5; possibly TRBD2 for D (6 bases). This CDR3 has 14 amino acids. Trimming took off 1 base at V and 2 bases at J, with 8 bases between the two ends. Per the germline V gene, CDR1 is MNHEY and CDR2 is SMNVEV (reference sequence). The CDR3 nucleotides read TGTGCCAGCAGTTTATTCAGCGGGCAAGAGACCCAGTACTTC. It translates to CASSLFSGQETQYF.

This clone appeared a single time. This chain joins TRBV4-1 and TRBJ2-5; no firm D call. The CDR3 totals 17 residues. Germline CDR1 is MGHRA and CDR2 is YSYEKL. V lost 1 base, J lost 3 bases, and 18 bases lay in between. CDR3 coding DNA: TGCGCCAGCAGCCAAGGGATGCGTCGGTTAGGAGAAGAGACCCAGTACTTC. Protein sequence: CASSQGMRRLGEETQYF.

The V gene is TRBV7-2, the J gene TRBJ1-6, with D maybe TRBD1 (6 bases). This CDR3 comprises 16 residues. Germline loops: CDR1 SGHTA, CDR2 FQGNSA. V shed 1 base and J shed 9 bases, with 16 bases lying between them. CDR3: CASSLGVGGAGSPLHF. DNA of the CDR3: TGTGCCAGCAGCTTAGGAGTTGGGGGGGCAGGTTCACCCCTCCACTTT. Combining the CDR3 with reference TRBV7-2 and TRBJ1-6 gives the whole variable domain GAGVSQSPSNKVTEKGKDVELRCDPISGHTALYWYRQSLGQGLEFLIYFQGNSAPDKSGLPSDRFSAERTGGSVSTLTIQRTQQEDSAVYLCASSLGVGGAGSPLHFGNGTRLTVT.

This chain connects TRBV19 to TRBJ2-1, with 10 bases identical to TRBD1. Germline V gene lookup returns CDR1 LNHDA and CDR2 SQIVND (reference sequence). Germline trimming cut 4 bases from V and 6 bases from J; bases unmatched to any gene: 18. The CDR3 spans 19 residues. This CDR3 is CASSKTSNLGTGEFNEQFF. CDR3 nucleotide sequence: TGTGCCAGTAGTAAGACGAGTAATCTCGGGACAGGGGAGTTCAATGAGCAGTTCTTC. The variable domain in full, completed from reference TRBV19 and TRBJ2-1, reads DGGITQSPKYLFRKEGQNVTLSCEQNLNHDAMYWYRQDPGQGLRLIYYSQIVNDFQKGDIAEGYSVSREKKESFPLTVTSAQKNPTAFYLCASSKTSNLGTGEFNEQFFGPGTRLTVL.

This clone came up once. This sequence joins TRBV7-2 and TRBJ2-2; 7 positions match TRBD1. The ends lost 1 base at V and 6 bases at J; junction bases unmatched: 2. CDR3 length equals 14 residues. Germline V lookup: CDR1 SGHTA, CDR2 FQGNSA. The CDR3 nucleotides are TGTGCCAGCAGCTTAGACAGGGGTGCCGGGGAGCTGTTTTTT. This translates into CASSLDRGAGELFF.

V and J are TRBV5-5 and TRBJ2-3; D uncertain. The V end lost 0 bases, the J end lost 4 bases, and 9 bases lay between the germline ends. This CDR3 spans 14 amino acids. CDR1 and CDR2 from the germline V gene are SGHKS and YYEKEE (reference sequence). CDR3 coding DNA: TGTGCCAGCAGCTTGGGATTCCTCTCAGATACGCAGTATTTT. The encoded protein is CASSLGFLSDTQYF.

The V call is TRBV5-4, the J call TRBJ1-3; weak D call: TRBD1 (6 bases). Germline CDR1 reads SGHNT; CDR2 reads YYREEE (reference sequence). The CDR3 consists of 13 residues. V shed 10 bases and J shed 4 bases, with 15 bases lying between them. The CDR3 region has the DNA TGTGCCGCCCAACGACAGGAGGGAAACACCATATATTTT. Protein product: CAAQRQEGNTIYF.